This paragraph reports one T cell receptor (beta chain). This record belongs to a study of human T cells and chemical hapten exposure. The sample's time point: patch test 2, 6 weeks after DPC sensitization. Treatment denoted: therapeutic diphenylcyclopropenone sensitization with weekly scalp DPC. There are 17 residues in the CDR3. Germline CDR1 and CDR2: SGHNT and YYREEE (reference sequence). The V end was cut by 6 bases, the J end by 1 base, with 21 bases between. TCRdb ran MiXCR on the RACE reads and lists one entry per CDR3 protein. The profile shows just over 350,000 distinct CDR3 sequences, 6% to 7% of them singletons.

The chain recombines TRBV5-4 with TRBJ2-3; D may correspond to TRBD1 or TRBD2 (6 bases each). This material consisted of whole blood, taken in connection with sensitization to the hapten diphenylcyclopropenone (DPC). The TCR sequence derives from a woman younger than 35 with alopecia areata. Some clones in this sample may be carry-over from other donors' samples. The CDR3 spells CASKLGGRASGTDTQYF. The CDR3 region has the DNA TGTGCCAGCAAACTAGGGGGGCGGGCCAGCGGCACAGATACGCAGTATTTT.